At least ten counts were recorded for the clone carrying this T cell receptor (beta chain). This specimen belongs to a study of spatial heterogeneity in lung cancer. CDR1 is SQVTM, CDR2 ANQGSEA, per germline. The CDR3 extends over 13 amino acids. V was clipped by 7 bases and J by 1 base; unmatched bases: 5. TCRdb passed the 5' RACE reads through MiXCR, listing each CDR3 protein once. The sample records around 11,000 distinct CDR3 sequences, 6.1% being singletons. Time point here: sample taken at primary tumor resection. The roughly 79 donors had untreated early-stage non-small cell lung cancer. The TCR originated in a male donor with early-stage non-small cell lung cancer. V usage is TRBV29-1 and J usage is TRBJ2-3, with 7 bases aligning to TRBD2. This material consisted of normal lung tissue next to the tumor, taken at surgery. The CDR3 nucleotides are TGCAGCGGAACTAGCGCGGGCACAGATACGCAGTATTTT. This sequence encodes CSGTSAGTDTQYF.